This TCR beta chain was identified during a study of blood T cell repertoires in COVID-19. As for the study in general: Samples representing acute and convalescent COVID-19 were sourced from the United States, Italy and Spain.

Trimming cost V 3 bases and J 2 bases, with 17 bases left between them. This CDR3 region has 17 residues. Looked up from germline, CDR1 is LNHDA and CDR2 is SQIVND (reference sequence). Clones were read by immunoSEQ multiplex PCR, and TCRdb kept only the in-frame ones, dropping some. The data contain roughly 260,000 clones, 70% to 90% of them singletons. The origin of this receptor is a woman in her forties or fifties who had recovered from COVID-19. The source material was PBMCs or T cells enriched from blood (not recorded which). The chain combines TRBV19 with TRBJ1-5; no clear D. This CDR3 is CASSIGPPGVGNQPQHF. The CDR3 bases are TGTGCCAGTAGTATTGGCCCCCCCGGGGTAGGCAATCAGCCCCAGCATTTT. Together with reference TRBV19 and TRBJ1-5, the CDR3 gives the full variable domain: DGGITQSPKYLFRKEGQNVTLSCEQNLNHDAMYWYRQDPGQGLRLIYYSQIVNDFQKGDIAEGYSVSREKKESFPLTVTSAQKNPTAFYLCASSIGPPGVGNQPQHFGDGTRLSIL.